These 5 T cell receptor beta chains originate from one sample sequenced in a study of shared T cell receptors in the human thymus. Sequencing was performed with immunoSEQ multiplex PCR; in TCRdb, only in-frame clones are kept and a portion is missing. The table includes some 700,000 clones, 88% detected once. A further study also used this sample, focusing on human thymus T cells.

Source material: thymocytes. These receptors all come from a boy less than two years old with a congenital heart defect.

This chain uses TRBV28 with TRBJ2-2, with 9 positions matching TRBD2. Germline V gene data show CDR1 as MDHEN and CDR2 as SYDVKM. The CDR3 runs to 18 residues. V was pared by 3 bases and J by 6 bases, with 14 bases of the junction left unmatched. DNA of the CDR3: TGTGCCAGCAGTTTTTCTATAGTTAGCGGGAGAGTCCCCGGGGAGCTGTTTTTT. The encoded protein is CASSFSIVSGRVPGELFF.

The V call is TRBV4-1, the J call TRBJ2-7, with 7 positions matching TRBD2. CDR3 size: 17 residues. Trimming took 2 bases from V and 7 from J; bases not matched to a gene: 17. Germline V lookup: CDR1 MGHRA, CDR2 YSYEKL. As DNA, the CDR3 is TGCGCCAGCAGCCAAAAATTAGGAGCGGCGGGAGAGGTTGAGCAGTACTTC. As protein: CASSQKLGAAGEVEQYF.

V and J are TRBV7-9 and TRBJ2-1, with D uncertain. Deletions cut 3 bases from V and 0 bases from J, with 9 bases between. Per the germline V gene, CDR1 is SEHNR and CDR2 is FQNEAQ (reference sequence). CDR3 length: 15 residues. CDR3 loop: CASSFYPSSYNEQFF. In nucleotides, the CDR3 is TGTGCCAGCAGCTTTTACCCGAGCTCCTACAATGAGCAGTTCTTC.

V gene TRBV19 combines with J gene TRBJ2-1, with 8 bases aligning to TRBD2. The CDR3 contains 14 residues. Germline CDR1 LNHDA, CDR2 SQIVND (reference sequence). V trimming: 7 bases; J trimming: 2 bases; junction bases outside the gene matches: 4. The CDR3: CASKVAGPYNEQFF. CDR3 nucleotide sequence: TGTGCCAGTAAAGTAGCGGGACCCTACAATGAGCAGTTCTTC.

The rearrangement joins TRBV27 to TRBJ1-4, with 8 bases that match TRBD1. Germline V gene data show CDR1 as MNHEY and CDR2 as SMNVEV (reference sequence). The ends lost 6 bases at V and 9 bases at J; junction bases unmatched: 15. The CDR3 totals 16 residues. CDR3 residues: CASSEDRTGPLKKLFF. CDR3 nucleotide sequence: TGTGCCAGCAGCGAAGATCGGACAGGGCCCCTAAAAAAACTGTTTTTT.